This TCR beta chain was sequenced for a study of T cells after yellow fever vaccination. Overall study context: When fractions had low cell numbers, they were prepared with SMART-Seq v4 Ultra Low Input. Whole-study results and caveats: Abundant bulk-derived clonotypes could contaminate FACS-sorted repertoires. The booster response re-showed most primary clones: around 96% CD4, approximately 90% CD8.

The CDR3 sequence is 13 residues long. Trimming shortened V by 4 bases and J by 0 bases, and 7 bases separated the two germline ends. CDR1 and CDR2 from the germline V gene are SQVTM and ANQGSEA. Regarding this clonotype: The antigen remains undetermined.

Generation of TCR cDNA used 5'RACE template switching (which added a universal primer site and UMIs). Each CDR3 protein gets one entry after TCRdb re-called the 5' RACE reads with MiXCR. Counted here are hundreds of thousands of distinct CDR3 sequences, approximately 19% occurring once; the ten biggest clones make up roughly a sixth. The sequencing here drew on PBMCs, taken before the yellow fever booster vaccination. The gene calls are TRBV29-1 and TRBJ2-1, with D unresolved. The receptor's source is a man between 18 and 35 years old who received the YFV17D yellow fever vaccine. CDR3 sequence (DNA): TGCAGCGTTGCCCCTTACTCCTACAATGAGCAGTTCTTC. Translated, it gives CSVAPYSYNEQFF.